The present entry profiles one TCR beta chain with its context. As originally analysed: Estimates of nucleated cell counts were drawn from the amplification of reference gene primers. The method was immunoSEQ multiplex PCR; TCRdb's version includes in-frame clones alone and lacks a portion of them. That table supplies the V and J calls and clone size; D and trimming were determined from the DNA. The sample contains more than 200,000 clones, 84% of which appear only once. The sample belongs to a study of blood T cell repertoires in COVID-19. The length of the CDR3 is 14 residues. V lost 1 base and J 1 base, leaving 8 bases between the germline ends. In germline, CDR1 is SGHRS, CDR2 YFSETQ. Participants spanned ages roughly 18 to 95 years and resided in about two dozen US areas. Self-reported history from a screening survey and questionnaire set each donor's cohort.

The rearrangement links TRBV5-1 to TRBJ1-1, with unresolved D. The sequence was obtained from a man aged 60-69 years who had recovered from COVID-19. The specimen sequenced was PBMCs or T cells enriched from blood (not recorded which). The CDR3 protein is CASSLFSPNTEAFF. The CDR3 bases are TGCGCCAGCAGCTTGTTTAGCCCGAACACTGAAGCTTTCTTT.